These 17 T cell receptor beta chains share one sample of origin, sequenced in a study of blood T cell repertoires in COVID-19. The method was immunoSEQ multiplex PCR; TCRdb's version includes in-frame clones alone and lacks a portion of them. This sample carries 200,000 or so clones, nearly 90% of them seen once, and the ten largest clones take under 14%. The sequenced sample was PBMCs or T cells enriched from blood (not recorded which). The source of these receptors is a man aged 30 to 45 who had recovered from COVID-19.

The chain joins TRBV30 to TRBJ2-5, with TRBD2 identical over 14 bases. The V segment lost 0 bases and the J segment 10 bases; nucleotides outside the gene matches: 4. CDR3 size: 14 residues. Germline CDR1 GTSNPN, CDR2 SVGIG (reference sequence). The CDR3 bases are TGTGCCTGGAGTGTAGGGACTAGCGGGGGCATCCAGTACTTC. Amino acid sequence: CAWSVGTSGGIQYF.

V and J are TRBV18 and TRBJ2-7; perhaps TRBD1 as D (5 bases). CDR3 length: 18 amino acids. Germline CDR1 is KGHSH and CDR2 is LQKENI. V was cut by 3 bases and J by 1 base, with 22 bases left in between. The CDR3 region is CASSPSWGQGVGSYEQYF. DNA of the CDR3: TGTGCCAGCTCACCGTCCTGGGGCCAAGGGGTGGGATCCTACGAGCAGTACTTC.

The J gene is TRBJ2-6, the V gene TRBV11-2; a possible D gene is TRBD2 (7 bases). Germline CDR1 SGHAT, CDR2 FQNNGV. The V and J ends lost 6 bases and 4 bases respectively, with 13 bases between them. This CDR3 spans 15 amino acids. For the CDR3, the DNA is TGTGCCAGCAGTGGGGGGGGCGCCGGGGCCAACGTCCTGACTTTC. This translates into CASSGGGAGANVLTF.

The chain joins TRBV25-1 to TRBJ2-1, with TRBD1 matching over 7 bases. After removal of 1 base from V and 7 bases from J, the junction contained 7 bases not matched to a gene. Germline V gene sequence: CDR1 MGHDK, CDR2 SYGVNS. There are 15 residues in the CDR3. CDR3 in amino acids: CASSESLGQQNEQFF. In DNA, the CDR3 is TGTGCCAGCAGTGAATCCCTGGGACAGCAAAATGAGCAGTTCTTC. Based on the CDR3 plus reference TRBV25-1 and TRBJ2-1, the full variable domain is EADIYQTPRYLVIGTGKKITLECSQTMGHDKMYWYQQDPGMELHLIHYSYGVNSTEKGDLSSESTVSRIRTEHFPLTLESARPSHTSQYLCASSESLGQQNEQFFGPGTRLTVL.

The chain couples TRBV4-1 to TRBJ1-5, with unresolved D. V was cut by 2 bases and J by 2 bases, with 22 bases left in between. Germline V CDR1 and CDR2: MGHRA, YSYEKL. CDR3 length: 19 residues. Written as DNA, the CDR3 is TGCGCCAGCAGCCAATATTCGGGTCCCGAAATCGTAGGCAATCAGCCCCAGCATTTT. This gives the protein CASSQYSGPEIVGNQPQHF.

The rearrangement joins TRBV29-1 to TRBJ1-2; D call uncertain. V lost 1 base and J 4 bases, leaving 7 bases between the germline ends. This CDR3 spans 12 amino acids. Germline V CDR1 and CDR2: SQVTM, ANQGSEA. CDR3 amino acids: CSVEVPFYGYTF. The CDR3 DNA sequence: TGCAGCGTTGAAGTCCCCTTCTATGGCTACACCTTC.

V and J are TRBV6-5 and TRBJ2-7; possibly TRBD2 for D (5 bases). The germline gives CDR1 MNHEY, CDR2 SVGAGI. Trimming left V 6 bases short and J 5 bases short, with 14 bases between. The CDR3 loop spans 13 amino acids. Here the CDR3 reads CASSRVTRDEQYF. CDR3 in DNA: TGTGCCAGCAGCCGCGTCACGAGGGACGAGCAGTACTTC.

The chain joins TRBV6-5 to TRBJ1-6, with D perhaps TRBD1 (5 bases). Germline CDR1 reads MNHEY; CDR2 reads SVGAGI. With 2 bases removed from V and 8 bases from J, the gap between germline ends came to 13 bases. The CDR3 has 15 residues. The CDR3 is CASSYRGSTDSPLHF. CDR3 nucleotide sequence: TGTGCCAGCAGTTACAGGGGCAGTACGGATTCACCCCTCCACTTT.

The chain is built from TRBV30 and TRBJ2-7; D gene ambiguous. Looked up from germline, CDR1 is GTSNPN and CDR2 is SVGIG (reference sequence). The CDR3 is 11 residues long. Trimming removed 3 bases at V and 3 bases at J, with 6 bases between. CDR3 sequence (DNA): TGTGCCTGGAGCCGGGTCTACGAGCAGTACTTC. Its translation is CAWSRVYEQYF.

This chain uses TRBV15 with TRBJ1-2; D is ambiguous. Trimming took 4 bases from V and 3 from J, leaving 6 bases between them. The CDR3 has 12 residues. In germline, CDR1 is LNHNV, CDR2 YYDKDF (reference sequence). In DNA, the CDR3 is TGTGCCACCAGCACCCCAGACTATGGCTACACCTTC. It translates to CATSTPDYGYTF.

In nucleotides, the CDR3 is TGTGCCAGCAGCTTGGAATCAAACTATGGCTACACCTTC. It encodes CASSLESNYGYTF. This sequence joins TRBV5-6 and TRBJ1-2; D remains ambiguous. This CDR3 comprises 13 residues. V was cut by 0 bases and J by 2 bases, with 5 bases left in between. Germline loops: CDR1 SGHDT, CDR2 YYEEEE.

This clone was counted between two and nine times. The V call is TRBV10-3, the J call TRBJ2-3; tentatively, D is TRBD2 (5 bases). The CDR3 extends over 16 amino acids. Trimming stripped 8 bases from V and 0 bases from J, with 18 bases between. The V gene's germline CDR1 is ENHRY and CDR2 SYGVKD. CDR3 sequence reads: CAIRKAVSASTDTQYF. CDR3 nucleotides: TGTGCCATCCGGAAAGCTGTTAGCGCAAGCACAGATACGCAGTATTTT.

This clone has a handful of counts. The V and J genes are TRBV27 and TRBJ1-1; tentative D call: TRBD1 (6 bases). The V gene lost 6 bases and the J gene lost 4 bases, with 21 bases spanning the gap. Germline values: CDR1 MNHEY, CDR2 SMNVEV (reference sequence). This CDR3 has 16 amino acids. The CDR3 reads CASRGNRAMMGTEAFF. In nucleotides, the CDR3 is TGTGCCAGCAGGGGGAACAGGGCTATGATGGGCACTGAAGCTTTCTTT.

In nucleotides, the CDR3 is TGTGCCAGCAGCACACAGGGGCTACCCTACGAGCAGTACTTC. Translation gives CASSTQGLPYEQYF. The V gene is TRBV7-2, the J gene TRBJ2-7; 7 bases line up with TRBD1. Germline V gene lookup returns CDR1 SGHTA and CDR2 FQGNSA. V lost 5 bases, J lost 2 bases, and 6 bases stayed unmatched. This CDR3 is 14 amino acids long. Together with reference TRBV7-2 and TRBJ2-7, the CDR3 gives the full variable domain: GAGVSQSPSNKVTEKGKDVELRCDPISGHTALYWYRQSLGQGLEFLIYFQGNSAPDKSGLPSDRFSAERTGGSVSTLTIQRTQQEDSAVYLCASSTQGLPYEQYFGPGTRLTVT.

The chain links TRBV6-5 to TRBJ2-2, with D possibly being TRBD2 (6 bases). V was clipped by 6 bases and J by 3 bases, with 14 bases between them. Germline V gene lookup returns CDR1 MNHEY and CDR2 SVGAGI. CDR3 length: 15 residues. The CDR3 nucleotides read TGTGCCAGCAGCCAGAGCGGGCTGTACACCGGGGAGCTGTTTTTT. Translation: CASSQSGLYTGELFF.

V and J are TRBV5-1 and TRBJ2-7; D is perhaps TRBD1 (6 bases). From germline, CDR1 is SGHRS and CDR2 YFSETQ. This CDR3 is built from 14 residues. V dropped 2 bases and J dropped 6 bases, with 15 bases sitting between them. In nucleotides, the CDR3 is TGCGCCAGCAGCTTCGATTGGGGGCAAGGCGAGCAGTACTTC. It yields the protein CASSFDWGQGEQYF.

In its sample, this clone was seen once. The V gene is TRBV5-4, the J gene TRBJ1-6, with D perhaps TRBD1 (6 bases). Between the trimmed V and J ends, which lost 4 bases and 10 bases, there was a span of 18 bases. The CDR3 runs 15 residues. CDR1 SGHNT and CDR2 YYREEE come from the germline V gene (reference sequence). DNA for the CDR3: TGTGCCAGCAGCCACTCCGCAGGGGCGAGGTCACCCCTCCACTTT. It codes for CASSHSAGARSPLHF.